This TCR beta chain was identified during a study of blood T cells in healthy people across ages. A sample-barcoded 5' primer and a J-beta primer mix were used in a second PCR of roughly 7 to 12 cycles. Via MiXCR, TCRdb re-called the 5' RACE reads, giving one row per CDR3 protein. This sample has under 800,000 distinct CDR3 sequences; 40% to 45% occur once, and the top ten carry 20%. Germline assignment: CDR1 ENHRY and CDR2 SYGVKD. The length of the CDR3 is 14 residues. Of note for this clonotype: One junction end does not reproduce the germline sequence, and a read error may be involved.

This receptor was identified in a woman aged 60 to 75 in good health. The V call is TRBV10-3, the J call TRBJ2-7; 8 positions agree with TRBD2. The sample was blood. The CDR3 coding sequence is TGTGCCAGCAGTAGCGGGACGAGGTTGAGCGAGCAGTACTTC. Translating it yields CASSSGTRLSEQYF.